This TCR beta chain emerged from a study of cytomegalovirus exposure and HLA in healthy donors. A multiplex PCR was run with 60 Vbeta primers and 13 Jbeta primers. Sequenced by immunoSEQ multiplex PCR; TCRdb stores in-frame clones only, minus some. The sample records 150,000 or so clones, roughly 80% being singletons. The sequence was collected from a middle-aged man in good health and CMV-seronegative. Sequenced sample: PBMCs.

CDR3 coding DNA: TGCAGCGCTAAGACTAGCGGGGGGGAGACCCAGTACTTC. This translates into CSAKTSGGETQYF. J is TRBJ2-5 and V is TRBV29-1, with 13 bases that match TRBD2. J was trimmed by 5 bases and V by 7 bases; bases with no gene match: 4. Germline V gives CDR1 SQVTM, CDR2 ANQGSEA. The CDR3 contains 13 residues.